Each of the 2 T cell receptor beta chains below was sequenced from the same sample in a study of cytomegalovirus exposure and HLA in healthy donors. Only in-frame clones appear in the TCRdb table, and some are missing; sequencing was by immunoSEQ multiplex PCR. The sample has roughly 130,000 clones; 85% to 90% are singletons. The source material was PBMCs. The receptors originated from a man aged 25-45 years in good health and CMV-seronegative.

The rearrangement joins TRBV28 to TRBJ1-5, with no clear D. This CDR3 has 13 amino acids. Germline-derived CDR1 and CDR2 are MDHEN and SYDVKM. The V end was cut by 6 bases, the J end by 6 bases, with 12 bases between. The CDR3 DNA reads TGTGCCAGCAGATGGGGAGAGGGTCAGCCCCAGCATTTT. It specifies CASRWGEGQPQHF.

The chain combines TRBV7-9 with TRBJ2-2, with D maybe TRBD1 (6 bases). The CDR3 is made up of 17 amino acids. Looked up from germline, CDR1 is SEHNR and CDR2 is FQNEAQ (reference sequence). V lost 5 bases and J 4 bases, leaving 20 bases between the germline ends. CDR3 residues: CASSPHGQQKRTGELFF. The CDR3 DNA is TGTGCCAGCAGCCCGCACGGACAGCAGAAACGCACCGGGGAGCTGTTTTTT.